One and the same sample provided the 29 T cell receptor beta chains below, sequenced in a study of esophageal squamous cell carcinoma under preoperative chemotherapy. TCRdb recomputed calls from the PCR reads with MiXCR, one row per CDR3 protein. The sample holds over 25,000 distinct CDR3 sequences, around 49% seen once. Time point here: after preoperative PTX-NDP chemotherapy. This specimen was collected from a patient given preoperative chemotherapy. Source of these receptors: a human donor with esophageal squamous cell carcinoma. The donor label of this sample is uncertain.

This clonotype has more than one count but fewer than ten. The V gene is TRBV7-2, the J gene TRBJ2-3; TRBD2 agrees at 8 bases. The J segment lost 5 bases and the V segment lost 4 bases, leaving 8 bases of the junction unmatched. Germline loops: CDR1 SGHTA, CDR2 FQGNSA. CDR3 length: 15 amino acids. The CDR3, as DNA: TGTGCCAGCAGCTCCAGCGGGAGTAAGGTAGATACGCAGTATTTT. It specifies CASSSSGSKVDTQYF.

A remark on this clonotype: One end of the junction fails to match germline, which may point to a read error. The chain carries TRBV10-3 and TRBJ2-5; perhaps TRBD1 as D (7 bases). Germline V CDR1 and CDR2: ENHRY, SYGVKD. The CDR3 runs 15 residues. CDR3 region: CSGGKGGRAQDTQYF. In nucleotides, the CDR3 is TGTTCCGGGGGAAAAGGGGGCCGGGCCCAAGATACCCAGTACTTC.

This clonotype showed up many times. CDR3 protein: CATVGEGGNEQFF. DNA for the CDR3: TGTGCCACCGTCGGGGAGGGGGGCAATGAGCAGTTCTTC. The chain links TRBV24-1 to TRBJ2-1, with a tentative D call TRBD2 (7 bases). The germline gives CDR1 KGHDR, CDR2 SFDVKD. V was trimmed by 9 bases and J by 6 bases, leaving 14 bases between them. The CDR3 length is 13 residues.

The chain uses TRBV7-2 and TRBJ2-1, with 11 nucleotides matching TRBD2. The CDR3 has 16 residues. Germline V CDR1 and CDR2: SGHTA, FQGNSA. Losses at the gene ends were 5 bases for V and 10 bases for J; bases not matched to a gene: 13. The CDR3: CASSVKIAGGPHEQFF. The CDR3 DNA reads TGTGCCAGCAGCGTAAAAATAGCGGGGGGGCCCCACGAGCAGTTCTTC.

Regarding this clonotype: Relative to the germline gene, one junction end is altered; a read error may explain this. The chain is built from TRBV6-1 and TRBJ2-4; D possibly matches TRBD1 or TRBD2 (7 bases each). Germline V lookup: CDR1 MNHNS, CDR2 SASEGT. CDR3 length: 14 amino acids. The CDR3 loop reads CRSRGGLAVDMQYF. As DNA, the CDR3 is TGTCGCAGCAGGGGGGGGCTAGCCGTAGACATGCAGTACTTC.

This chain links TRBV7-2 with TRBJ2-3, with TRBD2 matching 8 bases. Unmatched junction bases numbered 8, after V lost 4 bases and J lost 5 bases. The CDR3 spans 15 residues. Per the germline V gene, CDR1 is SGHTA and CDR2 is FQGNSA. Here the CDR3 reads CASSSGRGARDTQYF. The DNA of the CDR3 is TGTGCCAGCAGCTCTGGGCGGGGGGCTAGAGATACGCAGTATTTT. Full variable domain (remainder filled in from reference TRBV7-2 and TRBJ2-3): GAGVSQSPSNKVTEKGKDVELRCDPISGHTALYWYRQSLGQGLEFLIYFQGNSAPDKSGLPSDRFSAERTGGSVSTLTIQRTQQEDSAVYLCASSSGRGARDTQYFGPGTRLTVL.

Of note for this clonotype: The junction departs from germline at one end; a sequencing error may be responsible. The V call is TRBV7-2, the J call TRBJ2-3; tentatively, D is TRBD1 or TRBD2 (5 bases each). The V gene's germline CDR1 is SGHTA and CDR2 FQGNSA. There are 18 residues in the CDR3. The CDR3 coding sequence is TGTGCCAGCAGCCGCCAAGTAGAGGGGCGGTGTTTCAAAAACATTCAGTATTTC. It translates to CASSRQVEGRCFKNIQYF.

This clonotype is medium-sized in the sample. CDR3 loop: CASSTGYSYEQYF. CDR3 bases: TGTGCCAGCAGCACAGGGTACTCCTACGAGCAGTACTTC. The chain combines TRBV7-2 with TRBJ2-7, with a tentative D call TRBD1 (6 bases). Germline lookup yields CDR1 SGHTA and CDR2 FQGNSA. Trimming took 5 bases from V and 0 from J, leaving 8 bases between them. This CDR3 is 13 amino acids long. The full variable domain, with the rest looked up from reference TRBV7-2 and TRBJ2-7, is GAGVSQSPSNKVTEKGKDVELRCDPISGHTALYWYRQSLGQGLEFLIYFQGNSAPDKSGLPSDRFSAERTGGSVSTLTIQRTQQEDSAVYLCASSTGYSYEQYFGPGTRLTVT.

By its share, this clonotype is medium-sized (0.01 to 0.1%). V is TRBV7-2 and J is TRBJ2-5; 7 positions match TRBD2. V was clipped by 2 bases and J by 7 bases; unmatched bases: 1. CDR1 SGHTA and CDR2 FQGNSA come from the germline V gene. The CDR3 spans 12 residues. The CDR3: CASSLWEGTQYF. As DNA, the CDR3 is TGTGCCAGCAGCTTATGGGAGGGGACCCAGTACTTC. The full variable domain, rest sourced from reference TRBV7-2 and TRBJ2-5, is GAGVSQSPSNKVTEKGKDVELRCDPISGHTALYWYRQSLGQGLEFLIYFQGNSAPDKSGLPSDRFSAERTGGSVSTLTIQRTQQEDSAVYLCASSLWEGTQYFGPGTRLLVL.

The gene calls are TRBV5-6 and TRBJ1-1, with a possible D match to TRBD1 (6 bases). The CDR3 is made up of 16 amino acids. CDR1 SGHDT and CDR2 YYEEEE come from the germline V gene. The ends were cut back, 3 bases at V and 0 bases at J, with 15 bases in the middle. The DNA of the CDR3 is TGTGCCAGCAGCTCCCCGGGACAAGGGGTGAACACTGAAGCTTTCTTT. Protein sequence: CASSSPGQGVNTEAFF.

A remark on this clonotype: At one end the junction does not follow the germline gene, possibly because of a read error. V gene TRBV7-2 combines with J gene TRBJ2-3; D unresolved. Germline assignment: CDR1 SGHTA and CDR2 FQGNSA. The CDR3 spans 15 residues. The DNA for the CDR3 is TGTGCCAGCAGCTACGTGCAGTGGGCCAGAGACACGCAGTATTTC. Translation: CASSYVQWARDTQYF. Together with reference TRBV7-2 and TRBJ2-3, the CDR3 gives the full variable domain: GAGVSQSPSNKVTEKGKDVELRCDPISGHTALYWYRQSLGQGLEFLIYFQGNSAPDKSGLPSDRFSAERTGGSVSTLTIQRTQQEDSAVYLCASSYVQWARDTQYFGPGTRLTVL.

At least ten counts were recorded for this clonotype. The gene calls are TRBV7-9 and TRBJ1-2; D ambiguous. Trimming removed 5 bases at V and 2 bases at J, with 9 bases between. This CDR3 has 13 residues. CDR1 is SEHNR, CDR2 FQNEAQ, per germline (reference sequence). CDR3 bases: TGTGCCAGCAGCCCCTTGGGGAACTATGGCTACACCTTC. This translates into CASSPLGNYGYTF.

The CDR3 DNA sequence: TGTGCCAGCAGCCCAAGTAGCGGGAGGGCCATCAATGAGCAGTTCTTC. Translation: CASSPSSGRAINEQFF. V gene TRBV7-2 combines with J gene TRBJ2-1; TRBD2 aligns across 11 bases. The V gene's germline CDR1 is SGHTA and CDR2 FQGNSA. CDR3 size: 16 residues. J was trimmed by 6 bases and V by 5 bases; bases with no gene match: 9.

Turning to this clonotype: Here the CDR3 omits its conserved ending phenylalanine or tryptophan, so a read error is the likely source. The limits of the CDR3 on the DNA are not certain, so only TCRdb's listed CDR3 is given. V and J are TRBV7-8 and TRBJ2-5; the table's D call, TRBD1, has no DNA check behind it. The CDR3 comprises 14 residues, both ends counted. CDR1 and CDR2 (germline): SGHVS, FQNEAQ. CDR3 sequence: CASGFVSGGATRYS.

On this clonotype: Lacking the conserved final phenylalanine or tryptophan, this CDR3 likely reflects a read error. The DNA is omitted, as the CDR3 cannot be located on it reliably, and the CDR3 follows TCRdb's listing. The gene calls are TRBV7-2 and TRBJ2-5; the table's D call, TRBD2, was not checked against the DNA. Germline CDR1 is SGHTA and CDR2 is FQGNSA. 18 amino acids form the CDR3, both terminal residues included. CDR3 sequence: CASSYAGLAGGLKETRHS.

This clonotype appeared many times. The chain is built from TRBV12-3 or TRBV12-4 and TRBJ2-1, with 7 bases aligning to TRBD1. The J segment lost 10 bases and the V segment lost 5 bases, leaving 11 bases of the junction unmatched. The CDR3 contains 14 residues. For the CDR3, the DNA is TGTGCCAGCAGTCCGACAGGGCCACCCTACGAGCAGTTCTTC. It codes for CASSPTGPPYEQFF.

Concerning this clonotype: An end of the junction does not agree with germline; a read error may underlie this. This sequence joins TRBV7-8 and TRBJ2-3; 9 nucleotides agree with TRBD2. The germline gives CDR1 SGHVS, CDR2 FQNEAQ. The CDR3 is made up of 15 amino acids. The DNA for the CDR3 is TGTGCCAGCAGCTCGGGGCGGGGGGGCACAGATACGCAGTATTTC. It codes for CASSSGRGGTDTQYF.

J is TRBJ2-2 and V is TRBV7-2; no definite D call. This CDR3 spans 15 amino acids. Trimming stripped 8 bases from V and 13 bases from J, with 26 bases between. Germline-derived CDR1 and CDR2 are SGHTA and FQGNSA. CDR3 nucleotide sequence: TGTGCCAGCGGCTCGGCGGCTGCGAGCACCGAGGCGCTGTTTTTT. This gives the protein CASGSAAASTEALFF.

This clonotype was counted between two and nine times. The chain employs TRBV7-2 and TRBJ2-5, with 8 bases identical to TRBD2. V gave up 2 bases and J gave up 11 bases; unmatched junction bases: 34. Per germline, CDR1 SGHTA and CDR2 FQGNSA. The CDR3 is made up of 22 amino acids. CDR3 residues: CASSLRGAGAGEWGNSYNEQYF. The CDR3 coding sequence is TGTGCCAGCAGCTTAAGAGGGGCTGGAGCGGGAGAATGGGGGAATTCCTACAATGAGCAGTACTTC.

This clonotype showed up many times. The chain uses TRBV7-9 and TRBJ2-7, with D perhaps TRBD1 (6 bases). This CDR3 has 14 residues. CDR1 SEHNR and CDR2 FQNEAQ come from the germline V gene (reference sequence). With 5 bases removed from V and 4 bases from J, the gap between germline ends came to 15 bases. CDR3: CASSTSTGGYEQYF. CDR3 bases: TGTGCCAGCAGCACCTCGACAGGCGGGTACGAGCAGTACTTC.

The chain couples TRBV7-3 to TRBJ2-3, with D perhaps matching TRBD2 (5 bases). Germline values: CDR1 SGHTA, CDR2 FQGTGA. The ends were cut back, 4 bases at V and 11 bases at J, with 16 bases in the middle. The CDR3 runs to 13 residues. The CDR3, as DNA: TGTGCCAGCAGCTACGACTCATCCGGGGAGCAGTATTTT. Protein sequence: CASSYDSSGEQYF.

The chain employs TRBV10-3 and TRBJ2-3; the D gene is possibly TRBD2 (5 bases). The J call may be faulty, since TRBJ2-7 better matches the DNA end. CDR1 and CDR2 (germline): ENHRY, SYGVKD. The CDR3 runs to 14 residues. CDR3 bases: TGTGCGGGGAGCGAAATGGATGGCTCAGATACGCAGTACTTC. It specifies CAGSEMDGSDTQYF.

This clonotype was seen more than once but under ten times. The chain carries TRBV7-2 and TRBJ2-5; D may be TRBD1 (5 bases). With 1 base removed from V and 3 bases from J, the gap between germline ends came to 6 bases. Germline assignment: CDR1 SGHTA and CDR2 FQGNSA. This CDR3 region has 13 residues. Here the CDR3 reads CASSLEGKETQYF. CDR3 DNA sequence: TGTGCCAGCAGCTTAGAGGGGAAAGAGACCCAGTACTTC. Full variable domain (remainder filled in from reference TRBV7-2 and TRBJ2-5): GAGVSQSPSNKVTEKGKDVELRCDPISGHTALYWYRQSLGQGLEFLIYFQGNSAPDKSGLPSDRFSAERTGGSVSTLTIQRTQQEDSAVYLCASSLEGKETQYFGPGTRLLVL.

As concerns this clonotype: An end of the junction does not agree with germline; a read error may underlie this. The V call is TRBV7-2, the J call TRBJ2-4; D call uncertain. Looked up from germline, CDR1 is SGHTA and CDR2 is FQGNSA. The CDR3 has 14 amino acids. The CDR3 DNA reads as TGTGCCAGCCTCGTGGGGTTCGCCCAAAACATCCAGTACTTC. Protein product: CASLVGFAQNIQYF.

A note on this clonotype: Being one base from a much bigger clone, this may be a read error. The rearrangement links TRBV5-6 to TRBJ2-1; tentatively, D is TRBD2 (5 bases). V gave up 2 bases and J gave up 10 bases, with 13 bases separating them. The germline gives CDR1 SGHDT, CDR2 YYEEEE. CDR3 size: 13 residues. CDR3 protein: CASSFEGTYEQFF. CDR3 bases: TGTGCCAGCAGCTTTGAGGGAACCTACGAGCAGTTCTTC.

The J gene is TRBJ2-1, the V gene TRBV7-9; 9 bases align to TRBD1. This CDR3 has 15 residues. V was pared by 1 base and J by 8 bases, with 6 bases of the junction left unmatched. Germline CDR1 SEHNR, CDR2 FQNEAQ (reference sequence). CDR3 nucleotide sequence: TGTGCCAGCAGCTTAGGGGGGGGACAGGGCGATGAGCAGTTCTTC. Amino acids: CASSLGGGQGDEQFF.

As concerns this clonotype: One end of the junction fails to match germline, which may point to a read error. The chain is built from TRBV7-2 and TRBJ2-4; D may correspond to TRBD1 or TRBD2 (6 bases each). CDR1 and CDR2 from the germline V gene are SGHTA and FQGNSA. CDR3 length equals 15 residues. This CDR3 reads CSSGSGLGGTDMQYF. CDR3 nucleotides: TGTTCCAGCGGCTCTGGGCTGGGGGGCACAGATATGCAGTATTTC.

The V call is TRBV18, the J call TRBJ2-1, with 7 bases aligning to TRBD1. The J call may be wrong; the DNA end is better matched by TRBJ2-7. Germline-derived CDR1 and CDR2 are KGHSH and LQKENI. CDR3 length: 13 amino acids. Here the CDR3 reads CASSQQGVGEQYF. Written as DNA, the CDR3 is TGTGCCAGCTCACAGCAGGGGGTAGGGGAGCAGTACTTC.

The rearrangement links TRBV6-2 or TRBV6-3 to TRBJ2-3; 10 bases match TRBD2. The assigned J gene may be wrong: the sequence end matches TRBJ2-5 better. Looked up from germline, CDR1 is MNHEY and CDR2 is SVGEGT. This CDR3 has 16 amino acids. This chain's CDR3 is CASRVPGRTSGETQYF. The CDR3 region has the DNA TGTGCCAGCAGGGTGCCCGGAAGGACTAGCGGTGAGACCCAGTACTTC.